Listed below are T cell receptor beta chains from one sample, sequenced in a study of OX40 agonist ivuxolimab in advanced cancers. Produced via immunoSEQ multiplex PCR; TCRdb's table is partial and in-frame only. The sample yields more than 100,000 clones, about nine tenths seen once. Sequenced material: CD4+ or CD8+ T cells sorted from blood, taken in a trial of the OX40 agonist ivuxolimab. These TCRs come from an adult with an advanced solid tumor such as melanoma, head and neck, liver or kidney cancer. Both conserved end residues are part of each CDR3. A D gene is named only where the DNA matches it firmly. Rows may omit the clone size; those that give it use once, few, many or a size class.

TGTGCCAGTAGTCCCCGGGCAAGCTCCTACGAGCAGTACTTC	CASSPRASSYEQYF	NA	TRBV19	TRBJ2-7	NA
TGTGCCAGCAGACGCATGGGCTCTACCGGGGAGCTGTTTTTT	CASRRMGSTGELFF	NA	TRBV9	TRBJ2-2	NA
TGCGCCAGCAGCCAAGAGAGGCGGGCCCAGCAGTACTTC	CASSQERRAQQYF	NA	TRBV4-1	TRBJ2-7	NA
TGTGCCAGCAGCCCTAGGGTACAGGGTGGCTACACCTTC	CASSPRVQGGYTF	NA	TRBV5-8	TRBJ1-2	few
TGTGCCTGCGACCGGACAGAGGCCTCCTACGAGCAGTACTTC	CACDRTEASYEQYF	NA	TRBV30	TRBJ2-7	few
TGTGCCAGCACCGTGGGACAGCCGAATGAAAAACTGTTTTTT	CASTVGQPNEKLFF	TRBD1	TRBV28	TRBJ1-4	NA
TGTGCCAGTAGTGTTGCCACCGGGGAGCTGTTTTTT	CASSVATGELFF	NA	TRBV19	TRBJ2-2	NA
TGTGCCAGCAGCGCAGACAGGGTGGGTGACTATGGCTACACCTTC	CASSADRVGDYGYTF	TRBD1	TRBV9	TRBJ1-2	NA
TGTGCCAGCAGTTACTCGGCGAGGGTTGAAAAACTGTTTTTT	CASSYSARVEKLFF	NA	TRBV6-5	TRBJ1-4	NA
TGTGCCAGCAGACTACAGCCGAACACTGAAGCTTTCTTT	CASRLQPNTEAFF	NA	TRBV7-6	TRBJ1-1	NA
TGCGCCAGCAGCTCGGACAGGGGGGCCCGGGCTTTCTTT	CASSSDRGARAFF	TRBD1	TRBV5-1	TRBJ1-1	NA
TGTGCCAGCAGTTCAACTAGCGGGGGGGATGAGCAGTTCTTC	CASSSTSGGDEQFF	TRBD2	TRBV6-6	TRBJ2-1	NA
TGCGCCAGCAGTGTTGGCAGGGTGGCCACTGAAGCTTTCTTT	CASSVGRVATEAFF	NA	TRBV10-1	TRBJ1-1	NA
TGTGCCAGTAGTGTCAGGACAGGCCCCCACACAGATACGCAGTATTTT	CASSVRTGPHTDTQYF	TRBD1	TRBV19	TRBJ2-3	NA
TGCGCCAGCAGCTCAACATCCGCTACCAACGTCCTGACTTTC	CASSSTSATNVLTF	NA	TRBV5-1	TRBJ2-6	NA
TGTGCCAGCAGTGGAGTCCCTATCAGGGGGCAGACTGAAGCTTTCTTT	CASSGVPIRGQTEAFF	TRBD1	TRBV9	TRBJ1-1	NA
TGTGCCAGCAGCTTAGCGGGCAGAAACTACGAGCAGTACTTC	CASSLAGRNYEQYF	NA	TRBV7-9	TRBJ2-7	few